This T cell receptor beta chain emerged from a study of blood T cells in healthy people across ages. Study conclusions and caveats: Correlation between TCR beta diversity and naive T cell percentage was strong.

Peripheral blood, about 10 milliliters per donor, was collected. Total RNA amounts of at least 5 micrograms were extracted per sample. A second roughly 6 to 11 cycle PCR used barcoded and J-beta primers. Researchers report that each sample yielded at least 2.5 million CDR3-containing paired-end reads. One entry per CDR3 protein, called by TCRdb with MiXCR from the 5' RACE reads. The repertoire holds about 1.1 million distinct CDR3 sequences, around two fifths seen once, with less than 15% in the top ten. Details on this clonotype: What it binds is unknown. The junction shows a germline mismatch at one end, possibly a read error.

The TCR originated in a man younger than 35 in good health. The material sequenced was blood.

Written as DNA, the CDR3 is TGTGCCAGCAGCTTGGATGGACAAAACTATAGCTACACCTTC. Translation gives CASSLDGQNYSYTF. The chain has TRBV7-9 and TRBJ1-2, with D possibly matching TRBD1 (5 bases). The germline gives CDR1 SEHNR, CDR2 FQNEAQ (reference sequence). CDR3 length: 14 amino acids.